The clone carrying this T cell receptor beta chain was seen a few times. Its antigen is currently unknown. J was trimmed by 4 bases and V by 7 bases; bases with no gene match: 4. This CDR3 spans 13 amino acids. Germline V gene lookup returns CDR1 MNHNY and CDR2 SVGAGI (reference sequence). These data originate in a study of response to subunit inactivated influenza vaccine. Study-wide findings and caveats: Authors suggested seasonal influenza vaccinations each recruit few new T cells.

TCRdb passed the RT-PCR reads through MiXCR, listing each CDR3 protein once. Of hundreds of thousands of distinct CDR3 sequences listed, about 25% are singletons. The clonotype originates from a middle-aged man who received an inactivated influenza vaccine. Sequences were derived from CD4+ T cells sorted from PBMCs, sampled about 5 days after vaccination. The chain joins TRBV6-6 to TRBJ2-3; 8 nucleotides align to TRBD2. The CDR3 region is CASNSGAPDTQYF. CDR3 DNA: TGTGCCAGCAATAGCGGGGCTCCAGATACGCAGTATTTT.